This T cell receptor (beta chain) was observed in a study of response to subunit inactivated influenza vaccine. TCRdb redid the calling of the RT-PCR reads with MiXCR, one entry per CDR3 protein. The profile covers about 540,000 distinct CDR3 sequences, with approximately 15% appearing a single time and over 8.5% taken by the ten largest. Details on this clonotype: Its antigen is not known.

CDR3 length equals 15 residues. Germline loops: CDR1 MNHEY, CDR2 SVGEGT. The V segment lost 9 bases and the J segment 8 bases; nucleotides outside the gene matches: 12. Broader study findings: Each seasonal flu vaccination may recruit only limited new T cells, authors suggested.

The chain employs TRBV6-2 or TRBV6-3 and TRBJ2-1; TRBD2 matches at 11 bases. Sequences were derived from PBMCs from blood, sampled 11 to 12 days after vaccination. This receptor was identified in a middle-aged man who received an inactivated influenza vaccine. CDR3 residues: CASRTSGSLSDEQFF. The CDR3 region has the DNA TGTGCCAGTCGTACTAGCGGGAGTTTAAGTGATGAGCAGTTCTTC.